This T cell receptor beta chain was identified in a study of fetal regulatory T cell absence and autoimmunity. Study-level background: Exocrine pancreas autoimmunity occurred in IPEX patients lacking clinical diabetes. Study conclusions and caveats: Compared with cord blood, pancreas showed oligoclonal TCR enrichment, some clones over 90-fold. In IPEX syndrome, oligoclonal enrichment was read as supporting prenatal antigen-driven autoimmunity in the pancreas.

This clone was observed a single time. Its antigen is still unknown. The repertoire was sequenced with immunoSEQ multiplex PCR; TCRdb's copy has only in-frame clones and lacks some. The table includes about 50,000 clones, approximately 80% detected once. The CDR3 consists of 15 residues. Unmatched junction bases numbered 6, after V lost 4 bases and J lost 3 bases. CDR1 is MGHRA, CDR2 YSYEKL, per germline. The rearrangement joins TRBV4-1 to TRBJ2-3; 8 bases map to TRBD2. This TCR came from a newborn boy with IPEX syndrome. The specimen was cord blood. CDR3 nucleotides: TGCGCCAGCAGCCGACGGGGGGGCGGGACAGATACGCAGTATTTT. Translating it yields CASSRRGGGTDTQYF.